A single T cell receptor (beta chain) is shown here with its context. There is no known antigen for this receptor. This entry belongs to a study of cytomegalovirus exposure and HLA in healthy donors (dated by TCRdb to about 2017). Concerning the study at large: An earlier analysis of more than 550 of the donors reported 276 Gb of sequence data and 90 million to 120 million unique TCR beta sequences obtained from some 200 million T cells. The later analysis used no new phenotypic data to find candidate immune exposures, relying instead on TCR beta sequences and their occurrence across donors. Across approximately 400 genotyped donors of the cohort, an average of roughly 230,000 unique TCR beta nucleotide sequences per donor were sequenced, and around 20% of those sequences were non-productive. Among the roughly 400 genotyped donors, about 83% belonged to the genetic ancestry cluster associated with self-reported Caucasian donors. The study combined high-throughput TCR immunosequencing, statistical association of individual TCRs with disease status, and machine learning to predict cytomegalovirus infection status. A separate validation cohort of roughly 120 different subjects was used in addition to the 666-subject first cohort. A later analysis re-analyzed previously published TCR beta repertoires from 600 to 850 donors and added high-resolution HLA genotyping to study TCR occurrence patterns. Typing coverage varied by locus: about 629-640 donors for A, B, C, DRB1 and DQB1; roughly 500 for DQA1; over 600 for DPA1; approximately 450 for DPB1. A later genetic analysis used genome-wide SNP genotypes for about 65% of the roughly 670 donors, treating that subset as a discovery cohort. Donor age, sex, ethnicity and CMV serostatus were collected together with the repertoire data. HLA typing covered class I and class II loci at four-digit resolution. Every discovery cohort repertoire had been produced on one sequencing platform. The study aimed to test whether signatures of past pathogen exposure could be identified by cataloging public T cell receptors. An earlier analysis of around 580 of the donors used high-throughput TCR beta sequencing to judge whether each TCR beta V gene segment behaved as functional or pseudogenic. Using immunosequencing, the study profiled T cell repertoires from fewer than 700 subjects and related those repertoires to cytomegalovirus serostatus. Five DR-DQ haplotypes were treated as single units for association and clustering because of strong linkage in the cohort. An early release that covered about 600 HLA-typed donors contained approximately 320 gigabases of sequencing data and 75 million to 100 million unique TCR sequences. Findings and caveats that apply to the study as a whole: The authors suggested that the approach could potentially be extended to other disease states and immunological phenotypes. CMV serostatus was the only immune exposure information available for the cohort. An association between a missense DCLRE1C variant and V-gene and J-gene trimming of TCR beta chains was found in a later genetic analysis and replicated in an independent cohort. A total of about 150 TCR beta chains were listed by the study as associated with cytomegalovirus. A later analysis associated about 17,000 TCR beta sequences with specific HLA alleles at a false discovery rate of 0.05. Strong co-occurrence of HLA alleles, especially DR and DQ, made assigning TCR associations to individual alleles difficult. Three of the identified cytomegalovirus-associated TCR beta chains were confirmed in vitro to be specific for cytomegalovirus antigens. In a later analysis, several top co-occurrence clusters were reported to appear linked to parvovirus B19, influenza, CMV and Epstein-Barr virus. Only TCR beta chains were sequenced in this cohort, and the absence of alpha or paired-chain data limited detectable features. Linkage disequilibrium might explain the correlated functional status among segregating V segments, but an unknown experimental factor could not be excluded. A further reported finding was that TCR beta sequences accurately predicted the HLA-A and HLA-B alleles for most subjects in the first cohort. Compared with equally common non-associated chains, HLA-associated TCR beta chains in a later analysis were more clonally expanded and had lower generation probabilities. In an earlier analysis of 587 of the donors, most TCR beta V segments appeared in productive rearrangements about 90% or about 30% of the time, broadly matching IMGT annotations. Roughly uniform sequencing depth across donors was assumed in presence/absence analyses, although this assumption may not hold. Because some donors lacked HLA typing at each locus, the association tests relied only on the typed subset. According to a later genetic analysis, donors in an Asian-associated ancestry cluster had fewer N-insertions in productive TCRs than the approximately 670-donor mean. The classifier was reported to diagnose cytomegalovirus status with high specificity and sensitivity in both the original cohort and the validation cohort. Across donors, most TCR sequences were observed very rarely, whereas some public TCRs were present in many individuals. Most CMV-associated TCR beta chains appeared to be HLA-restricted in a later analysis, and the HLA associations seemed to be driven largely by CMV exposure. A cluster of highly shared sequence variants was judged likely to represent a technical artifact of the sequencing pipeline. Some 15 rarely observed V segments, including chromosome 9 orphons, were excluded from the earlier analysis of about 600 of the donors because counts were too low. Some IMGT-functional V segments, including TRBV6-2 and TRBV6-3, could not be distinguished by the 87-base-pair reads and were therefore excluded. In a later analysis, TCR association rates were found to vary across HLA loci, with the most associated TCRs seen for DRB1 alleles and the fewest for HLA-C alleles.

The CDR3 spans 18 residues, from the cysteine through the phenylalanine. The entry retains the CDR3 DNA only, 54 bases that are in frame from base 1. The germline V gene yields SGHRS for CDR1 and YFSETQ for CDR2. Relative to germline, V is missing 1 base and J is missing 0 bases, with 10 bases of the junction outside any gene match. The library came from the immunoSEQ multiplex PCR assay. A mixture of 60 forward primers for TCR Vbeta segments and 13 reverse primers for TCR Jbeta segments was used in the multiplex PCR. A multiplex PCR assay on genomic DNA amplified the CDR3 region of rearranged TCR beta genes. The amplified TCR beta libraries were sequenced on the Illumina HiSeq System as 87-base-pair reads. The authors processed their data as follows. Across the 640 or so repertoires, a later analysis counted approximately 75 million unique TCR beta chains, around 11 million of which were shared by at least two donors. Raw reads were error-corrected and collapsed into unique sequences with a nearest-neighbor algorithm that merged closely related sequences to remove PCR and sequencing errors. V, D and J gene segments were assigned by aligning CDR3 sequences to IMGT reference sequences. For a sequence to be retained, a match of at least six nucleotides to both a V gene segment and a J gene segment was required. Rearrangements were called productive when the CDR3 lacked stop codons and stayed in frame with V and J; all others were non-productive. CDR3 was defined by IMGT convention, running from the second conserved V-encoded cysteine to the conserved J-encoded phenylalanine. Sequences without an unambiguous match to a single V gene segment were excluded from the earlier analysis of about 600 of the donors. An earlier analysis of fewer than 750 of the donors called V segments functional above 56.7% productive rearrangements and segregating when the between-donor standard deviation exceeded 5%. A statistical classification framework was built to diagnose cytomegalovirus status from the catalog of TCR beta chain sequences. A later analysis assigned V and J genes by comparing TCR nucleotide sequences with IMGT/GENE-DB human TR gene sequences. A later analysis assigned CDR3 sequences and most-parsimonious VDJ recombination scenarios with the TCRdist pipeline. In a later analysis, every TCR beta chain was defined by the combination of its CDR3 amino acid sequence and its V-gene family, and reads without a unique V-gene family were dropped. In a later analysis, approximately 590 highly shared, low-generation-probability nucleotide sequences were removed to address suspected cross-contamination and a sequencing artifact. A later analysis calculated a clonal expansion index for each public chain from normalized within-repertoire ranks of inferred template counts. In a later analysis, generation probabilities were computed using a VDJ recombination model fitted to out-of-frame rearrangements, and the results were checked against IGoR. A later analysis scored TCR-TCR, TCR-HLA and TCR-CMV co-occurrence with hypergeometric tests, applying a repertoire-size bias correction to TCR pairs. A later analysis estimated false discovery rates by permuting HLA or CMV assignments 20 times. In a later analysis, co-occurring TCRs were grouped using DBSCAN, and TCRdist sequence similarity was added for clustering within HLA-allele-positive subsets. For co-occurrence clustering, repertoires with fewer than 30,000 or more than 120,000 public chains were excluded, along with five or six repertoires with anomalous nucleotide sharing. As stored in TCRdb, this immuneACCESS dataset retains in-frame rearrangements with V and J assigned. A fraction of the clones does not appear; measured against another copy, unresolved V genes explain less than half of the discrepancy, and the remainder lacks a known reason. V and J calls and clone size follow that table, whereas D and trimming were derived from the DNA. This specimen's table enumerates 96,000 or so clones. About 5.5% of the sample rests with the top ten.

In total, 500 to 700 healthy bone marrow donors made up the cohort. All cohort members were sampled while nominally healthy, although unrecorded immune exposures were likely present. The donor was CMV seropositive and was included in the group of 250 to 300 seropositive cohort members. Every donor gave a peripheral blood sample, and the peripheral blood mononuclear cells from that sample were used for TCR beta sequencing. Genomic DNA was extracted from the blood cell samples with the Qiagen DNeasy Blood Extraction Kit. Sequenced: PBMCs. This TCR derives from a girl between 10 and 17 years old in good health and CMV-seropositive. Recombination connected TRBV5-1 to TRBJ2-7; 10 bases in the junction line up with TRBD2. The encoded CDR3 is CASSLSPSSGGNSYEQYF. The DNA reads TGCGCCAGCAGCTTGTCCCCTTCTAGCGGGGGAAACTCCTACGAGCAGTACTTC.